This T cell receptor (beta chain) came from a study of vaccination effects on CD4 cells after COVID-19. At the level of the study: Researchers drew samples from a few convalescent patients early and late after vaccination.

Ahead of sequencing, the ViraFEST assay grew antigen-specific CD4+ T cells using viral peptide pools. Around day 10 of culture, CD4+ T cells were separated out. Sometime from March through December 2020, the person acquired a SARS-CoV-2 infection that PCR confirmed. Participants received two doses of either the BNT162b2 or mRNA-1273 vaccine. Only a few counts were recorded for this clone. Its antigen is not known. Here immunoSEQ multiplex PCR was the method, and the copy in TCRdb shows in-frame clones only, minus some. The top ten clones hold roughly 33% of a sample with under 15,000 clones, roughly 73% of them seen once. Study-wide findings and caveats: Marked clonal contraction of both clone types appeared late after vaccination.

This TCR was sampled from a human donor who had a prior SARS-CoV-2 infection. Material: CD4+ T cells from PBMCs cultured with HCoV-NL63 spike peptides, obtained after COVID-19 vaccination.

The CDR3 region has the DNA TGTGCCAGTGCAGAGAGCGGGACAGTCTTCTATGAGCAGTTCTTC. Protein: CASAESGTVFYEQFF. The J gene is TRBJ2-1, the V gene TRBV19; perhaps D is TRBD1 or TRBD2 (7 bases each). V was trimmed by 8 bases and J by 8 bases, leaving 22 bases between them. Germline V lookup: CDR1 LNHDA, CDR2 SQIVND (reference sequence). CDR3 length equals 15 residues.